This TCR beta chain was observed in a study of cytotoxic CD8 clonotypes in ibrutinib-treated CLL. This CDR3 has 13 amino acids. The ends were cut back, 3 bases at V and 2 bases at J, with 6 bases in the middle. Looked up from germline, CDR1 is KGHSH and CDR2 is LQKENI. Measured with immunoSEQ multiplex PCR; TCRdb has only the in-frame clones, and not every one. The sample lists 130,000 to 150,000 clones, 79% seen once, with more than 10% in the top ten. The material sequenced was PBMCs, taken after 12 months of ibrutinib treatment. The clonotype originates from a human donor with chronic lymphocytic leukemia. V gene TRBV18 combines with J gene TRBJ2-3; D uncertain. The CDR3 loop reads CASSPGTTDTQYF. The CDR3 DNA reads TGTGCCAGCTCACCGGGCACCACAGATACGCAGTATTTT. The variable domain in full, with the rest retrieved from reference TRBV18 and TRBJ2-3, is NAGVMQNPRHLVRRRGQEARLRCSPMKGHSHVYWYRQLPEEGLKFMVYLQKENIIDESGMPKERFSAEFPKEGPSILRIQQVVRGDSAAYFCASSPGTTDTQYFGPGTRLTVL.